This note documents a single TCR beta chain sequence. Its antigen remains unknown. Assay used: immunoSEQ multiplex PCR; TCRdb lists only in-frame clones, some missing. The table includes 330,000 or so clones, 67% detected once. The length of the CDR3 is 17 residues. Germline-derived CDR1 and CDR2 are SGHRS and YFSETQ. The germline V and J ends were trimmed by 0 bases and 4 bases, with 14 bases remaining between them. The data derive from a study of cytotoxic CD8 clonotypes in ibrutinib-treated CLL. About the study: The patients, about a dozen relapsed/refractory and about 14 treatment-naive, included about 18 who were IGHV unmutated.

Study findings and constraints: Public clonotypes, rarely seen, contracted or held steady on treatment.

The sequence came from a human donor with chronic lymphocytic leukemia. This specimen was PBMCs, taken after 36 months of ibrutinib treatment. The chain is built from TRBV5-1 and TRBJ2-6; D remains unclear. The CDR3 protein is CASSLGLSDHGANVLTF. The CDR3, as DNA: TGCGCCAGCAGCTTGGGACTTTCGGATCACGGGGCCAACGTCCTGACTTTC.